This T cell receptor (beta chain) was sequenced during a study of shared clonotypes between healthy human individuals. Regarding the study as a whole: It was anticipated that sequencing depth would influence how many clonotypes donors shared.

Profiling relied on immunoSEQ multiplex PCR, and the TCRdb table lists in-frame clones only, not all of them. In the table there are more than 2 million clones, approximately 95% of which are singletons. As to this clone: The antigen is not known.

Naive CD8 isolation took CD45RO-negative cells positively selected for CCR7 and excluded terminally differentiated effector memory CD45RA+ cells. Germline lookup yields CDR1 SGDLS and CDR2 YYNGEE. Trimming left V 3 bases short and J 2 bases short, with 14 bases between. The CDR3 runs to 15 residues. The V and J genes are TRBV9 and TRBJ1-2, with a tentative D call TRBD1 (5 bases). Material for sequencing was naive CD8+ T cells sorted from blood. The TCR sequence derives from a man in his late teens or twenties in good health. CDR3: CASSAVAGGNYGYTF. The CDR3 DNA reads as TGTGCCAGCAGCGCCGTGGCTGGGGGGAACTATGGCTACACCTTC.